This section outlines one TCR beta chain sequence together with its context. Its antigen is still unknown. V was cut by 5 bases and J by 2 bases, with 13 bases left in between. Germline-derived CDR1 and CDR2 are PRHDT and FYEKMQ (reference sequence). This CDR3 is built from 15 residues. Measured with immunoSEQ multiplex PCR; TCRdb has only the in-frame clones, and not every one. The sample has some 68,000 clones; around 87% are singletons. These data belong to a study of OX40 agonist ivuxolimab in advanced cancers. Study information: Anti-PD-1, anti-PD-L1 or anti-CTLA-4 therapy given earlier was allowed, and 30% to 45% had some. Findings and limits, study-wide: Compared with CD4+, CD8+ T cells on average had more expanded clones. At 0.1 to 3.0 mg/kg and by week 6, clonal expansion occurred in CD4+ and CD8+ blood T cells. Nonresponders included some who also had low normalized T-cell clonal expansion.

This chain links TRBV13 with TRBJ2-1; unclear D gene. The sequenced sample was CD4+ or CD8+ T cells sorted from blood, obtained in a trial of the OX40 agonist ivuxolimab. This TCR derives from an adult with an advanced solid tumor such as melanoma, head and neck, liver or kidney cancer. The CDR3 loop is CASSKSRNTYNEQFF. CDR3 in DNA: TGTGCCAGCAGCAAAAGCAGGAACACCTACAATGAGCAGTTCTTC.